Here is one T cell receptor beta chain with its context. Its antigen is unidentified. The data were obtained in a study of cytomegalovirus exposure and HLA in healthy donors. Overall study findings and caveats: A later analysis found that most CMV-associated TCR beta chains appeared HLA-restricted. Altogether, 160 or so TCR beta chains were recorded as cytomegalovirus-associated.

V was clipped by 3 bases and J by 4 bases; unmatched bases: 10. Germline V gives CDR1 SGHRS, CDR2 YFSETQ. This CDR3 is built from 17 residues. Among the donors, all were healthy bone marrow donors. The PCR ran on 60 Vbeta and 13 Jbeta primers. Original methodology: Around 80 million unique TCR beta chains, about 10 million of them shared, were counted by a later analysis. TCRdb keeps only in-frame clones here, not all; method: immunoSEQ multiplex PCR. The V and J calls and clone size come from that table; D and trimming were worked out from the DNA. The table records around 140,000 clones, 78% of them present only once.

The sequencing input was PBMCs. The TCR was taken from a female donor in good health and CMV-seronegative. V usage is TRBV5-1 and J usage is TRBJ2-1; TRBD2 matches 10 bases. CDR3 amino acids: CASSWDKREGGYNEQFF. The CDR3 DNA reads as TGCGCCAGCAGCTGGGATAAGCGGGAGGGCGGGTACAATGAGCAGTTCTTC.